Listed below are T cell receptor beta chains from one sample, sequenced in a study of blood T cell repertoires in COVID-19. Method: immunoSEQ multiplex PCR; TCRdb's copy keeps in-frame clones and lacks some. Seen here are around 130,000 clones, over 80% observed once, and the top ten hold around 9.8%. The sequencing input was peripheral blood. These receptors came from a man aged 40-50 years with active or convalescent COVID-19. Each CDR3 is given with its conserved first and last residue. The order of the fields is J gene, D gene, V gene, clone size, CDR3 protein, CDR3 DNA. The D gene is left open where the match is weak. Not every row has a clone size; where given, it reads once, few, many or a size class.

j_call: TRBJ1-6; d_call: .; v_call: TRBV11-2; clone_size: .; cdr3_aa: CASSFLQGLLGNSPLHF; cdr3_nt: TGTGCCAGCAGCTTTTTACAGGGTCTATTGGGCAATTCACCCCTCCACTTT
j_call: TRBJ1-5; d_call: .; v_call: TRBV7-9; clone_size: .; cdr3_aa: CASSLGTDNQPQHF; cdr3_nt: TGTGCCAGCAGCTTAGGGACAGACAATCAGCCCCAGCATTTT
j_call: TRBJ1-2; d_call: TRBD1; v_call: TRBV12-3/TRBV12-4; clone_size: .; cdr3_aa: CASSRTGYGYTF; cdr3_nt: TGTGCCAGCAGTAGGACAGGGTATGGCTACACCTTC
j_call: TRBJ2-1; d_call: .; v_call: TRBV10-2; clone_size: .; cdr3_aa: CASSESSEEFF; cdr3_nt: TGCGCCAGCAGTGAGTCGTCGGAGGAGTTCTTC
j_call: TRBJ2-1; d_call: .; v_call: TRBV6-2/TRBV6-3; clone_size: .; cdr3_aa: CASSYPQGTPWFF; cdr3_nt: TGTGCCAGCAGTTACCCGCAGGGAACCCCTTGGTTCTTC
j_call: TRBJ2-5; d_call: TRBD1; v_call: TRBV6-2/TRBV6-3; clone_size: .; cdr3_aa: CASSTRTGQETQYF; cdr3_nt: TGTGCCAGCAGTACCCGGACAGGGCAAGAGACCCAGTACTTC
j_call: TRBJ2-7; d_call: TRBD2; v_call: TRBV29-1; clone_size: .; cdr3_aa: CSARLAGDEQYF; cdr3_nt: TGCAGCGCCCGACTAGCGGGTGATGAGCAGTACTTC
j_call: TRBJ1-1; d_call: TRBD1; v_call: TRBV25-1; clone_size: .; cdr3_aa: CASSEWNLGTGARAFF; cdr3_nt: TGTGCCAGCAGTGAATGGAATTTAGGGACAGGGGCAAGGGCTTTCTTT
j_call: TRBJ1-5; d_call: TRBD1; v_call: TRBV10-3; clone_size: once; cdr3_aa: CAISQNRGRMEPQHF; cdr3_nt: TGTGCCATCAGTCAAAACAGGGGGCGAATGGAGCCCCAGCATTTT
j_call: TRBJ2-3; d_call: TRBD2; v_call: TRBV10-1; clone_size: .; cdr3_aa: CASGGGMGCTDTQYF; cdr3_nt: TGCGCCAGCGGGGGGGGGATGGGCTGCACAGATACGCAGTATTTT
j_call: TRBJ2-3; d_call: .; v_call: TRBV9; clone_size: .; cdr3_aa: CASSVGGELGTDTQYF; cdr3_nt: TGTGCCAGCAGCGTAGGGGGAGAACTAGGCACAGATACGCAGTATTTT
j_call: TRBJ1-5; d_call: TRBD1; v_call: TRBV6-5; clone_size: .; cdr3_aa: CASSTTGVRGQPQHF; cdr3_nt: TGTGCCAGCAGCACGACAGGGGTAAGAGGTCAGCCCCAGCATTTT
j_call: TRBJ2-3; d_call: .; v_call: TRBV3-1/TRBV3-2; clone_size: once; cdr3_aa: CASSPEADTQYF; cdr3_nt: TGTGCCAGCAGCCCCGAGGCAGATACGCAGTATTTT
j_call: TRBJ1-5; d_call: .; v_call: TRBV7-2; clone_size: .; cdr3_aa: CASRADSFNQPQHF; cdr3_nt: TGTGCCAGCCGTGCGGACAGCTTCAATCAGCCCCAGCATTTT
j_call: TRBJ2-5; d_call: TRBD2; v_call: TRBV3-1/TRBV3-2; clone_size: .; cdr3_aa: CASSQPYATSGGRQETQYF; cdr3_nt: TGTGCCAGCAGCCAGCCTTACGCTACTAGCGGGGGCCGACAAGAGACCCAGTACTTC
j_call: TRBJ1-5; d_call: .; v_call: TRBV6-1; clone_size: .; cdr3_aa: CASSEAGGPQPQHF; cdr3_nt: TGTGCCAGCAGTGAAGCGGGGGGTCCTCAGCCCCAGCATTTT
j_call: TRBJ2-3; d_call: .; v_call: TRBV19; clone_size: .; cdr3_aa: CASSIAGPGTDTQYF; cdr3_nt: TGTGCCAGTAGTATAGCAGGGCCAGGCACAGATACGCAGTATTTT
j_call: TRBJ2-5; d_call: TRBD2; v_call: TRBV30; clone_size: once; cdr3_aa: CAWSVLAGGRETQYF; cdr3_nt: TGTGCCTGGAGTGTACTAGCGGGGGGGCGGGAGACCCAGTACTTC
j_call: TRBJ1-5; d_call: .; v_call: TRBV11-2; clone_size: .; cdr3_aa: CASSLEGGYSNQPQHF; cdr3_nt: TGTGCCAGCAGCTTAGAGGGAGGATATAGCAATCAGCCCCAGCATTTT
j_call: TRBJ1-2; d_call: .; v_call: TRBV7-9; clone_size: .; cdr3_aa: CASSFSQGPGYTF; cdr3_nt: TGTGCCAGCAGTTTCAGTCAGGGCCCTGGCTACACCTTC
j_call: TRBJ2-4; d_call: .; v_call: TRBV4-1; clone_size: .; cdr3_aa: CASSQEANIQYF; cdr3_nt: TGCGCCAGCAGCCAAGAAGCGAACATTCAGTACTTC
j_call: TRBJ2-5; d_call: .; v_call: TRBV5-1; clone_size: .; cdr3_aa: CASSLVGGQETQYF; cdr3_nt: TGCGCCAGCAGCTTGGTGGGGGGCCAAGAGACCCAGTACTTC
j_call: TRBJ1-3; d_call: .; v_call: TRBV9; clone_size: .; cdr3_aa: CASSAQDSSGNTIYF; cdr3_nt: TGTGCCAGCAGCGCACAGGACAGCTCTGGAAACACCATATATTTT
j_call: TRBJ2-7; d_call: .; v_call: TRBV6-2/TRBV6-3; clone_size: .; cdr3_aa: CASSYYGEQYF; cdr3_nt: TGTGCCAGCAGTTACTACGGCGAGCAGTACTTC
j_call: TRBJ2-5; d_call: TRBD1; v_call: TRBV11-2; clone_size: .; cdr3_aa: CASSPGTGGQETQYF; cdr3_nt: TGTGCCAGCAGCCCCGGGACAGGGGGCCAAGAGACCCAGTACTTC
j_call: TRBJ2-5; d_call: .; v_call: TRBV6-5; clone_size: .; cdr3_aa: CASSYEGGRETQYF; cdr3_nt: TGTGCCAGCAGTTACGAGGGGGGGCGGGAGACCCAGTACTTC
j_call: TRBJ2-7; d_call: TRBD1; v_call: TRBV7-9; clone_size: .; cdr3_aa: CASSSDRGSEQYF; cdr3_nt: TGTGCCAGCAGTTCGGACAGGGGTAGCGAGCAGTACTTC
j_call: TRBJ2-7; d_call: TRBD1; v_call: TRBV7-9; clone_size: many; cdr3_aa: CASSLSLYSGTGAYEQYF; cdr3_nt: TGTGCCAGCAGCTTATCCCTTTATTCCGGGACAGGGGCCTACGAGCAGTACTTC
j_call: TRBJ1-5; d_call: .; v_call: TRBV6-5; clone_size: .; cdr3_aa: CASSSTAYGNQPQHF; cdr3_nt: TGTGCCAGTTCTTCCACCGCTTACGGGAATCAGCCCCAGCATTTT
j_call: TRBJ1-1; d_call: .; v_call: TRBV5-1; clone_size: few; cdr3_aa: CASSLGWGLNTEAFF; cdr3_nt: TGCGCCAGCAGCTTGGGATGGGGCCTGAACACTGAAGCTTTCTTT
j_call: TRBJ1-3; d_call: .; v_call: TRBV27; clone_size: .; cdr3_aa: CASSSRGSGNTIYF; cdr3_nt: TGTGCCAGCAGTTCCAGGGGTTCTGGAAACACCATATATTTT
j_call: TRBJ2-1; d_call: TRBD2; v_call: TRBV4-2; clone_size: .; cdr3_aa: CASSQAIQTSGGHINEQFF; cdr3_nt: TGTGCCAGCAGCCAAGCAATCCAGACTAGCGGGGGGCACATAAATGAGCAGTTCTTC
j_call: TRBJ2-5; d_call: TRBD2; v_call: TRBV11-3; clone_size: .; cdr3_aa: CASSRTSGYQETQYF; cdr3_nt: TGTGCCAGCAGTCGGACTAGCGGTTACCAAGAGACCCAGTACTTC
j_call: TRBJ1-2; d_call: TRBD1; v_call: TRBV24-1; clone_size: .; cdr3_aa: CATSDYTGTVMDGYTF; cdr3_nt: TGTGCCACCAGTGACTACACCGGGACAGTAATGGATGGCTACACCTTC
j_call: TRBJ2-5; d_call: TRBD2; v_call: TRBV6-5; clone_size: .; cdr3_aa: CASSRQRGGTQYF; cdr3_nt: TGTGCCAGCAGTCGACAGCGGGGCGGGACCCAGTACTTC
j_call: TRBJ1-5; d_call: .; v_call: TRBV6-5; clone_size: .; cdr3_aa: CASLPSPGDHQPQHF; cdr3_nt: TGTGCCAGCCTTCCTTCTCCAGGGGATCATCAGCCCCAGCATTTT
j_call: TRBJ2-3; d_call: .; v_call: TRBV6-2/TRBV6-3; clone_size: .; cdr3_aa: CASSSTSGWGGLGADTQYF; cdr3_nt: TGTGCCAGCAGCTCAACGTCTGGGTGGGGGGGCCTCGGCGCAGATACGCAGTATTTT
j_call: TRBJ1-5; d_call: .; v_call: TRBV6-2/TRBV6-3; clone_size: .; cdr3_aa: CASSYLPGRYSNQPQHF; cdr3_nt: TGTGCCAGCAGTTACCTCCCAGGGCGTTATAGCAATCAGCCCCAGCATTTT
j_call: TRBJ2-5; d_call: .; v_call: TRBV20-1; clone_size: .; cdr3_aa: CSANNLQTQYF; cdr3_nt: TGCAGTGCTAATAACTTGCAGACCCAGTACTTC
j_call: TRBJ2-2; d_call: .; v_call: TRBV30; clone_size: .; cdr3_aa: CAWSVSGTANTGELFF; cdr3_nt: TGTGCCTGGAGTGTAAGCGGAACCGCGAACACCGGGGAGCTGTTTTTT
j_call: TRBJ1-2; d_call: TRBD1; v_call: TRBV7-9; clone_size: .; cdr3_aa: CASSPWGRGLHDYGYTF; cdr3_nt: TGTGCCAGCAGCCCTTGGGGCAGGGGGCTCCACGACTATGGCTACACCTTC
j_call: TRBJ1-4; d_call: .; v_call: TRBV2; clone_size: .; cdr3_aa: CASSPDRSNEKLFF; cdr3_nt: TGTGCCAGCAGTCCCGACAGGAGTAATGAAAAACTGTTTTTT
j_call: TRBJ1-6; d_call: .; v_call: TRBV6-5; clone_size: .; cdr3_aa: CAGRPDWVNSPLHF; cdr3_nt: TGTGCCGGGCGTCCAGATTGGGTAAATTCACCCCTCCACTTT
j_call: TRBJ2-4; d_call: .; v_call: TRBV6-5; clone_size: .; cdr3_aa: CASSQAAKNIQYF; cdr3_nt: TGTGCCAGCAGCCAGGCAGCCAAAAACATTCAGTACTTC
j_call: TRBJ2-3; d_call: TRBD1; v_call: TRBV6-6; clone_size: .; cdr3_aa: CASSFTDRRSTDTQYF; cdr3_nt: TGTGCCAGCAGTTTTACGGACAGGAGAAGCACAGATACGCAGTATTTT
j_call: TRBJ2-2; d_call: TRBD1; v_call: TRBV19; clone_size: .; cdr3_aa: CASSIPGQGRGKSGELFF; cdr3_nt: TGTGCCAGTAGTATACCGGGACAGGGAAGGGGGAAGTCCGGGGAGCTGTTTTTT
j_call: TRBJ2-7; d_call: TRBD1; v_call: TRBV18; clone_size: .; cdr3_aa: CASSPSAGTGPYEQYF; cdr3_nt: TGTGCCAGCTCACCCTCCGCGGGGACAGGGCCCTACGAGCAGTACTTC
j_call: TRBJ1-2; d_call: .; v_call: TRBV21-1; clone_size: .; cdr3_aa: CASNRDRRFYGYTF; cdr3_nt: TGTGCCAGCAACCGGGACAGGAGGTTCTATGGCTACACCTTC
j_call: TRBJ2-2; d_call: TRBD2; v_call: TRBV11-2; clone_size: .; cdr3_aa: CASSLELAGELFF; cdr3_nt: TGTGCCAGCAGCTTAGAACTAGCGGGGGAGCTGTTTTTT
j_call: TRBJ2-2; d_call: .; v_call: TRBV18; clone_size: few; cdr3_aa: CASSPETINTGELFF; cdr3_nt: TGTGCCAGCTCACCGGAGACTATCAACACCGGGGAGCTGTTTTTT
j_call: TRBJ2-1; d_call: .; v_call: TRBV2; clone_size: .; cdr3_aa: CASTGLYEQFF; cdr3_nt: TGTGCCTCAACAGGGTTGTATGAGCAGTTCTTC
j_call: TRBJ2-3; d_call: .; v_call: TRBV12-3/TRBV12-4; clone_size: .; cdr3_aa: CASSSRTDTQYF; cdr3_nt: TGTGCCAGCAGTTCCCGTACAGATACGCAGTATTTT
j_call: TRBJ2-7; d_call: .; v_call: TRBV7-3; clone_size: .; cdr3_aa: CASSFVAGDEQYF; cdr3_nt: TGTGCCAGCAGCTTTGTGGCGGGCGACGAGCAGTACTTC
j_call: TRBJ2-1; d_call: .; v_call: TRBV5-1; clone_size: .; cdr3_aa: CASSLRLASPYNEQFF; cdr3_nt: TGCGCCAGCAGCTTGCGGCTAGCGAGCCCCTACAATGAGCAGTTCTTC
j_call: TRBJ2-7; d_call: .; v_call: TRBV6-5; clone_size: .; cdr3_aa: CASRTGQSGHEQYF; cdr3_nt: TGTGCCAGCAGGACAGGCCAATCAGGCCACGAGCAGTACTTC